The 18 T cell receptor beta chains below come from one sample, sequenced in a study of cytomegalovirus exposure and HLA in healthy donors. 13 Jbeta primers and 60 Vbeta primers were used for the PCR. Sequenced by immunoSEQ multiplex PCR; TCRdb stores in-frame clones only, minus some. The data show about 210,000 clones, approximately 80% seen once. The source material was PBMCs. These receptors were taken from a young man in good health and CMV-seronegative.

The chain links TRBV11-2 to TRBJ2-7, with a tentative D call TRBD2 (5 bases). CDR1 and CDR2 from the germline V gene are SGHAT and FQNNGV. The CDR3 extends over 18 amino acids. The V and J ends lost 1 base and 0 bases respectively, with 19 bases between them. CDR3: CASSLAPGREAYSYEQYF. Written as DNA, the CDR3 is TGTGCCAGCAGCTTAGCTCCGGGAAGGGAAGCCTACTCCTACGAGCAGTACTTC.

The chain uses TRBV28 and TRBJ1-4; D remains unclear. The ends were cut back, 6 bases at V and 8 bases at J, with 13 bases in the middle. Germline V lookup: CDR1 MDHEN, CDR2 SYDVKM. The CDR3 spans 13 residues. CDR3 loop: CASRGRRREKLFF. The CDR3 bases are TGTGCCAGCAGAGGTCGGCGGCGGGAAAAACTGTTTTTT.

This chain uses TRBV28 with TRBJ1-6, with D tentatively TRBD1 (5 bases). Per germline, CDR1 MDHEN and CDR2 SYDVKM. The CDR3 has 13 amino acids. V was trimmed by 7 bases and J by 10 bases, leaving 14 bases between them. CDR3 nucleotide sequence: TGTGCCAGCATCGCCGGGGGGGGATCACCCCTCCACTTT. Translated: CASIAGGGSPLHF.

This chain joins TRBV9 and TRBJ1-1; D may be TRBD1 (6 bases). CDR1 and CDR2 from the germline V gene are SGDLS and YYNGEE. The CDR3 is 14 amino acids. The V end lost 2 bases, the J end lost 1 base, and 9 bases lay between the germline ends. CDR3 amino acids: CASSVGHPNTEAFF. The CDR3 bases are TGTGCCAGCAGCGTGGGACATCCGAACACTGAAGCTTTCTTT.

This clone was seen only a few times. The rearrangement links TRBV15 to TRBJ2-1; TRBD2 is a possible D gene (5 bases). V was cut by 2 bases and J by 10 bases, with 24 bases left in between. The germline gives CDR1 LNHNV, CDR2 YYDKDF (reference sequence). The CDR3 length is 17 residues. Here the CDR3 reads CATSRPGSSPIVHEQFF. The DNA of the CDR3 is TGTGCCACCAGCAGACCGGGGTCTTCACCCATAGTACACGAGCAGTTCTTC.

This clone appeared a single time. V is TRBV18 and J is TRBJ1-2, with 10 bases aligning to TRBD1. CDR1 KGHSH and CDR2 LQKENI come from the germline V gene. Losses at the gene ends were 0 bases for V and 4 bases for J; bases not matched to a gene: 8. The CDR3 sequence is 17 residues long. The CDR3 reads CASSPPVVDRGGYGYTF. CDR3 bases: TGTGCCAGCTCACCACCGGTTGTGGACAGGGGGGGCTATGGCTACACCTTC.

The chain is built from TRBV18 and TRBJ2-1, with D possibly being TRBD1 (5 bases). The length of the CDR3 is 17 residues. Germline V gene data show CDR1 as KGHSH and CDR2 as LQKENI. Trimming removed 2 bases from V and 0 bases from J, with 14 bases in between. The CDR3 sequence is CASSPKTGLGSYNEQFF. The DNA of the CDR3 is TGTGCCAGCTCACCAAAAACAGGTCTCGGCTCCTACAATGAGCAGTTCTTC. Looking up the rest from reference TRBV18 and TRBJ2-1 gives the full variable domain: NAGVMQNPRHLVRRRGQEARLRCSPMKGHSHVYWYRQLPEEGLKFMVYLQKENIIDESGMPKERFSAEFPKEGPSILRIQQVVRGDSAAYFCASSPKTGLGSYNEQFFGPGTRLTVL.

This clone is a singleton in its sample. V gene TRBV2 combines with J gene TRBJ2-3; 7 bases agree with TRBD2. The CDR3 extends over 15 amino acids. With 7 bases clipped from V and 6 bases from J, the junction kept 13 bases outside the gene matches. Germline CDR1 and CDR2: SNHLY and FYNNEI. The CDR3 DNA follows: TGTGCCAGCAAACCTCTAGCGCGGGGGAGGGATACGCAGTATTTT. Translation gives CASKPLARGRDTQYF.

A note on this clone: A junction end diverges from the germline sequence, so it may reflect a read error. The rearrangement links TRBV2 to TRBJ1-6; possibly TRBD1 for D (5 bases). Germline V gene sequence: CDR1 SNHLY, CDR2 FYNNEI. The CDR3 is made up of 12 amino acids. The CDR3 spells CASTGGDRDRHF. In DNA, the CDR3 is TGTGCCAGCACCGGGGGAGACCGGGACCGTCATTTT.

The chain couples TRBV2 to TRBJ1-2; 10 nucleotides align to TRBD1. CDR1 is SNHLY, CDR2 FYNNEI, per germline. V trimming: 5 bases; J trimming: 4 bases; junction bases outside the gene matches: 4. The CDR3 loop spans 14 amino acids. The DNA for the CDR3 is TGTGCCAGCAGTTTGACAGGGGGCGTCTATGGCTACACCTTC. This encodes CASSLTGGVYGYTF.

J is TRBJ2-2 and V is TRBV27, with D unclear. The V end was cut by 3 bases, the J end by 5 bases, with 4 bases between. There are 12 residues in the CDR3. Germline V gene sequence: CDR1 MNHEY, CDR2 SMNVEV (reference sequence). The CDR3: CASSFNTGELFF. DNA of the CDR3: TGTGCCAGCAGTTTTAATACCGGGGAGCTGTTTTTT.

The genes are TRBV5-6 and TRBJ1-2; the match to TRBD1 covers 10 bases. The V and J ends lost 3 bases and 8 bases, in that order; junction bases with no gene match: 10. Germline values: CDR1 SGHDT, CDR2 YYEEEE. The CDR3 sequence is 15 residues long. The CDR3 protein is CASSSFDRGRGGYTF. The CDR3 DNA sequence: TGTGCCAGCAGCTCCTTTGACAGGGGGCGAGGAGGCTACACCTTC.

The rearrangement links TRBV14 to TRBJ1-2; no firm D call. Per the germline V gene, CDR1 is SGHDN and CDR2 is FVKESK. The CDR3 loop spans 13 amino acids. Trimming left V 4 bases short and J 6 bases short, with 12 bases between. This CDR3 is CASSPKARNGYTF. DNA of the CDR3: TGTGCCAGCAGCCCAAAAGCTAGGAATGGCTACACCTTC. The full variable domain, its missing parts supplied by reference TRBV14 and TRBJ1-2, is EAGVTQFPSHSVIEKGQTVTLRCDPISGHDNLYWYRRVMGKEIKFLLHFVKESKQDESGMPNNRFLAERTGGTYSTLKVQPAELEDSGVYFCASSPKARNGYTFGSGTRLTVV.

This sequence joins TRBV29-1 and TRBJ2-5; possibly TRBD2 for D (5 bases). V lost 7 bases and J 5 bases, leaving 26 bases between the germline ends. Germline CDR1 and CDR2: SQVTM and ANQGSEA. This CDR3 has 16 amino acids. The CDR3 DNA sequence: TGCAGCGCTCTTAGATGGCTCGGGCAACGAGGGGAGACCCAGTACTTC. As protein: CSALRWLGQRGETQYF.

As DNA, the CDR3 is TGTGCCAGCAGCCAAGTTCAGGGTGTCACTGAAGCTTTCTTT. It encodes CASSQVQGVTEAFF. The chain joins TRBV14 to TRBJ1-1, with D perhaps matching TRBD1 (5 bases). Trimming cost V 1 base and J 4 bases, with 10 bases left between them. The CDR3 is made up of 14 amino acids. The germline CDR1 and CDR2 sequences are SGHDN and FVKESK.

The chain links TRBV7-2 to TRBJ1-3; TRBD1 matches at 9 bases. Germline CDR1 and CDR2: SGHTA and FQGNSA. The CDR3 contains 16 residues. Unmatched junction bases numbered 5, after V lost 1 base and J lost 4 bases. CDR3 nucleotides: TGTGCCAGCAGCTTAGGGGGACAGGGATACGGAAACACCATATATTTT. As protein: CASSLGGQGYGNTIYF.

The CDR3 sequence: CASSTSTSVPYNEQFF. As DNA, the CDR3 is TGCGCCAGCAGCACCTCGACTAGCGTCCCCTACAATGAGCAGTTCTTC. The chain recombines TRBV5-1 with TRBJ2-1; TRBD2 aligns across 8 bases. V lost 4 bases, J lost 2 bases, and 8 bases stayed unmatched. Germline loops: CDR1 SGHRS, CDR2 YFSETQ. The CDR3 sequence is 16 residues long.

The V call is TRBV7-2, the J call TRBJ1-3; tentative D call: TRBD1 (5 bases). Looked up from germline, CDR1 is SGHTA and CDR2 is FQGNSA. The CDR3 spans 14 residues. Deletions cut 5 bases from V and 3 bases from J, with 11 bases between. CDR3 nucleotides: TGTGCCAGCAGCGTAACAGGTGTTGGAAACACCATATATTTT. Translated: CASSVTGVGNTIYF.